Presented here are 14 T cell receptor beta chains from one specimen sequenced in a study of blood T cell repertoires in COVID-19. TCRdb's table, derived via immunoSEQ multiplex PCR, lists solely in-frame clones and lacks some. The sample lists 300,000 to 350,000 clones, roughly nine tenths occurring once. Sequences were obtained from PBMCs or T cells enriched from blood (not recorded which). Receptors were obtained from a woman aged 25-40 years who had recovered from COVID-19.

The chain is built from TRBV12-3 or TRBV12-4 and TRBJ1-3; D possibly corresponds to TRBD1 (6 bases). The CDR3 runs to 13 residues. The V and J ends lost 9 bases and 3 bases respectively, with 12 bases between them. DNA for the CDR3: TGTGCCAGTCACACAGGGTATGGAAACACCATATATTTT. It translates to CASHTGYGNTIYF.

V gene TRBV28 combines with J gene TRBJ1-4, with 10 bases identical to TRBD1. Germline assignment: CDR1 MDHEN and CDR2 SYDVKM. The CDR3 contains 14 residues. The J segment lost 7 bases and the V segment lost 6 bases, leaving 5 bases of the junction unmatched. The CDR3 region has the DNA TGTGCCAGCAGGCGGACAGGGGGAGGTGAAAAACTGTTTTTT. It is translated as CASRRTGGGEKLFF.

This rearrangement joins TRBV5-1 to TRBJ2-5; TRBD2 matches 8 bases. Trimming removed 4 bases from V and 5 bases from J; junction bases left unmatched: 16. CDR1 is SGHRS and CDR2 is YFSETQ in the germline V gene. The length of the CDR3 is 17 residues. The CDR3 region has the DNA TGCGCCAGCAGCCCCACCGGGACTAGAATTGGGGGGGAGACCCAGTACTTC. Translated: CASSPTGTRIGGETQYF.

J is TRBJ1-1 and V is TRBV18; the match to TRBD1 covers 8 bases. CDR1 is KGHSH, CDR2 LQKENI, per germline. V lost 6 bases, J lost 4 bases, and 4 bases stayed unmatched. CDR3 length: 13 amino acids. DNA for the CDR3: TGTGCCAGCTCCCGGACAGGGCTCACTGAAGCTTTCTTT. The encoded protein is CASSRTGLTEAFF.

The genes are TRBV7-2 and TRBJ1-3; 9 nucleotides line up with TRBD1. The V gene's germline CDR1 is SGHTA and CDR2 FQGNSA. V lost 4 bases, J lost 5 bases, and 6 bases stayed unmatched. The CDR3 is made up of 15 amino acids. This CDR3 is CASSSYGQGRNTIYF. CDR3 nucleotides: TGTGCCAGCAGCTCTTACGGACAGGGGAGAAACACCATATATTTT. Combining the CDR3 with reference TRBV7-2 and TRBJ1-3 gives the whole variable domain GAGVSQSPSNKVTEKGKDVELRCDPISGHTALYWYRQSLGQGLEFLIYFQGNSAPDKSGLPSDRFSAERTGGSVSTLTIQRTQQEDSAVYLCASSSYGQGRNTIYFGEGSWLTVV.

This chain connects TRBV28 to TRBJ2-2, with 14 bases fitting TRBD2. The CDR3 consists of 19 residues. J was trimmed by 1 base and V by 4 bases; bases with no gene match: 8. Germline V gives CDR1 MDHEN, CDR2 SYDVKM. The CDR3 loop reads CASSYVGLAGALNTGELFF. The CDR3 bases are TGTGCCAGCAGTTATGTGGGACTAGCGGGGGCCCTGAACACCGGGGAGCTGTTTTTT.

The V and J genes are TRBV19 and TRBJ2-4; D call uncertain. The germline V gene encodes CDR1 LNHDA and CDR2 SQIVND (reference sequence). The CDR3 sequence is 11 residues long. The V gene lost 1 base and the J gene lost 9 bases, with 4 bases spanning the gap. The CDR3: CASSIGAIQYF. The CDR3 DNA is TGTGCCAGTAGTATAGGGGCCATTCAGTACTTC.

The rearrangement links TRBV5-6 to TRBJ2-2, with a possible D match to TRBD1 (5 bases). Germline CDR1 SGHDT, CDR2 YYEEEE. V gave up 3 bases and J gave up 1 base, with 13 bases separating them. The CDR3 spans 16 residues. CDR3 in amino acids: CASSSFRQGNTGELFF. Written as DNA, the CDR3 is TGTGCCAGCAGCTCCTTTAGGCAGGGGAACACCGGGGAGCTGTTTTTT.

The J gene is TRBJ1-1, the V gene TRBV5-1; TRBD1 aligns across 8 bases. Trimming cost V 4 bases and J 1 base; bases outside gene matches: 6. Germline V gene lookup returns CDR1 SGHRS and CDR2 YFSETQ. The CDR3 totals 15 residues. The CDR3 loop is CASSPQGASNTEAFF. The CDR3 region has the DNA TGCGCCAGCAGCCCCCAGGGGGCTTCGAACACTGAAGCTTTCTTT.

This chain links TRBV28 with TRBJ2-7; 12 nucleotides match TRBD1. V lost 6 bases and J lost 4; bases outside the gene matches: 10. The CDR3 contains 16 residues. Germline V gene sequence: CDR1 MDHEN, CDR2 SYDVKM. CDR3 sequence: CASSINRDRGRYEQYF. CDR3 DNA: TGTGCCAGCAGCATTAACCGGGACAGGGGGCGATACGAGCAGTACTTC.

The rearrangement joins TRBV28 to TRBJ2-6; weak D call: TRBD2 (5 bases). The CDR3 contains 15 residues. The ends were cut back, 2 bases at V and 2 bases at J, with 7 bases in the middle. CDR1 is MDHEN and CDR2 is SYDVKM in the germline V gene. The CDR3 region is CASSLEGAGANVLTF. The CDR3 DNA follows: TGTGCCAGCAGTTTAGAGGGAGCTGGGGCCAACGTCCTGACTTTC.

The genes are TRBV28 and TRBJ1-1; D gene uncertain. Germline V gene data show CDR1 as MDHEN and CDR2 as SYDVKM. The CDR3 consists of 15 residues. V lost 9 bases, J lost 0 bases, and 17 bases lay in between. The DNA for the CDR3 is TGTGCCAGTACTGTTGGGGAAGCGGTGAACACTGAAGCTTTCTTT. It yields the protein CASTVGEAVNTEAFF.

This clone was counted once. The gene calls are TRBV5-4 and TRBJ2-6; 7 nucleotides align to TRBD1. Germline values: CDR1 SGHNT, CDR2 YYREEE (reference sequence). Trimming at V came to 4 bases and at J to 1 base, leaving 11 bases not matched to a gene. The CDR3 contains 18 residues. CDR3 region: CASSGMTGTTSGANVLTF. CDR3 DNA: TGTGCCAGCAGCGGAATGACAGGGACAACATCTGGGGCCAACGTCCTGACTTTC.

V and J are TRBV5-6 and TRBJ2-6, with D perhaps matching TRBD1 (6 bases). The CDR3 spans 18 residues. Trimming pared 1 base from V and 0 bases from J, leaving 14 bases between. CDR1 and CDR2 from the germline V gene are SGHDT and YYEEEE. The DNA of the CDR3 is TGTGCCAGCAGCTTGTACTCAGCAGGGGTCTCTGGGGCCAACGTCCTGACTTTC. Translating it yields CASSLYSAGVSGANVLTF.